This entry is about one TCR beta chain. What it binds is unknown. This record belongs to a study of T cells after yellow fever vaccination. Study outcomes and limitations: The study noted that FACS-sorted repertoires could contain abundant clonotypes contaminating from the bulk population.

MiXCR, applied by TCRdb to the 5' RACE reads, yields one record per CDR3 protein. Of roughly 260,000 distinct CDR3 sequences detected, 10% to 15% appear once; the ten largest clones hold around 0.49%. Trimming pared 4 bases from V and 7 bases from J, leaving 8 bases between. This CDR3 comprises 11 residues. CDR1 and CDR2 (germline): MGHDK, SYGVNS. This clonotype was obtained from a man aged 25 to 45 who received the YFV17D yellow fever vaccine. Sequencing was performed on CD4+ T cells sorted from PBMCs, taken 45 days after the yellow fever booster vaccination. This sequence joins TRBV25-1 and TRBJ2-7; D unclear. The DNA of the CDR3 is TGTGCCAGCAGTGTGGTAGGGGAGCAGTACTTC. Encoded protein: CASSVVGEQYF.